Listed below are T cell receptor beta chains from one sample, sequenced in a study of glioma-infiltrating T cells. TCRdb recomputed calls from the multiplex PCR reads with MiXCR, one row per CDR3 protein. The sample lists 160,000 or so distinct CDR3 sequences, around 40% seen once, with around 4.9% in the top ten. Sequenced input: glioma tissue, nonneoplastic brain tissue, or PBMCs (not recorded which). These receptors originate from a human donor with low-grade glioma or glioblastoma, undergoing nonglioma brain surgery, or in good health (not recorded which). CDR3s include the opening cysteine and the closing phenylalanine or tryptophan. The order of the fields is clone size, D gene, V gene, J gene, CDR3 protein, CDR3 DNA. The D gene is left open where the match is weak. Size tells how often a clone was seen (once, few, many) or the class of an expanded clone, and some rows leave it out.

clone size: .; D gene: TRBD1; V gene: TRBV25-1; J gene: TRBJ2-5; CDR3 protein: CASSSTPGTGGQETQYF; CDR3 DNA: TGTGCCAGCAGTTCGACGCCCGGGACAGGGGGCCAAGAGACCCAGTACTTC
clone size: many; D gene: .; V gene: TRBV6-6; J gene: TRBJ2-5; CDR3 protein: CASSYGGYQETQYF; CDR3 DNA: TGTGCCAGCAGTTACGGGGGGTACCAAGAGACCCAGTACTTC
clone size: many; D gene: TRBD1; V gene: TRBV27; J gene: TRBJ2-1; CDR3 protein: CASGITGQGYNEQFF; CDR3 DNA: TGTGCCAGCGGAATAACGGGACAGGGCTACAATGAGCAGTTCTTC
clone size: .; D gene: TRBD2; V gene: TRBV2; J gene: TRBJ2-3; CDR3 protein: CASLLASSTDTQYF; CDR3 DNA: TGTGCCAGCCTACTAGCGTCTAGCACAGATACGCAGTATTTT
clone size: many; D gene: .; V gene: TRBV2; J gene: TRBJ1-2; CDR3 protein: CASMEGTLYGYTF; CDR3 DNA: TGTGCCAGCATGGAGGGGACTCTATATGGCTACACCTTC
clone size: .; D gene: TRBD2; V gene: TRBV20-1; J gene: TRBJ2-1; CDR3 protein: CSASAPLGLAGGLLDEQFF; CDR3 DNA: TGCAGTGCTAGTGCACCCTTAGGACTAGCGGGAGGTTTATTGGATGAGCAGTTCTTC
clone size: .; D gene: .; V gene: TRBV12-3/TRBV12-4; J gene: TRBJ2-3; CDR3 protein: CASSLRRQDTQYF; CDR3 DNA: TGTGCCAGCAGTTTACGGCGACAAGATACGCAGTATTTT
clone size: once; D gene: .; V gene: TRBV7-9; J gene: TRBJ2-7; CDR3 protein: CASSLTGNLPSEQYF; CDR3 DNA: TGTGCCAGCAGCTTAACAGGGAATCTACCAAGCGAGCAGTACTTC
clone size: .; D gene: TRBD1; V gene: TRBV29-1; J gene: TRBJ2-1; CDR3 protein: CSVGQGRYNEQFF; CDR3 DNA: TGCAGCGTCGGACAGGGAAGATACAATGAGCAGTTCTTC
clone size: .; D gene: .; V gene: TRBV7-3; J gene: TRBJ2-7; CDR3 protein: CASSLERSYEQYF; CDR3 DNA: TGTGCCAGCAGCTTGGAAAGATCCTACGAGCAGTACTTC
clone size: .; D gene: .; V gene: TRBV6-1; J gene: TRBJ1-1; CDR3 protein: CASMSINTEAFF; CDR3 DNA: TGTGCCAGCATGAGCATCAACACTGAAGCTTTCTTT
clone size: few; D gene: .; V gene: TRBV3-1; J gene: TRBJ2-5; CDR3 protein: CASSRVVQETQYF; CDR3 DNA: TGTGCCAGCAGCCGGGTAGTACAAGAGACCCAGTACTTC
clone size: .; D gene: .; V gene: TRBV7-2; J gene: TRBJ2-2; CDR3 protein: CASSSHAGELFF; CDR3 DNA: TGTGCCAGCAGCTCTCATGCCGGGGAGCTGTTTTTT
clone size: many; D gene: TRBD2; V gene: TRBV28; J gene: TRBJ2-1; CDR3 protein: CASSPSGRYNEQFF; CDR3 DNA: TGTGCCAGCAGTCCAAGCGGGAGGTACAATGAGCAGTTCTTC
clone size: many; D gene: .; V gene: TRBV20-1; J gene: TRBJ2-1; CDR3 protein: CSARGTGYNEQFF; CDR3 DNA: TGCAGTGCTAGAGGAACAGGTTACAATGAGCAGTTCTTC
clone size: .; D gene: TRBD1; V gene: TRBV19; J gene: TRBJ2-1; CDR3 protein: CASSSRPGQGAYNEQFF; CDR3 DNA: TGTGCCAGTAGTTCACGCCCGGGACAGGGGGCCTACAATGAGCAGTTCTTC
clone size: .; D gene: .; V gene: TRBV9; J gene: TRBJ2-3; CDR3 protein: CASSVEGLPGPSTDTQYF; CDR3 DNA: TGTGCCAGCAGCGTAGAGGGGTTACCGGGACCCAGCACAGATACGCAGTATTTT
clone size: many; D gene: TRBD2; V gene: TRBV24-1; J gene: TRBJ2-1; CDR3 protein: CATSDRGGEGNNEQFF; CDR3 DNA: TGTGCCACCAGTGATCGGGGGGGGGAGGGAAACAATGAGCAGTTCTTC
clone size: many; D gene: .; V gene: TRBV7-9; J gene: TRBJ1-1; CDR3 protein: CASTRQVNTEAFF; CDR3 DNA: TGTGCCAGCACCAGACAGGTGAACACTGAAGCTTTCTTT
clone size: many; D gene: TRBD2; V gene: TRBV10-3; J gene: TRBJ2-3; CDR3 protein: CATETSGSTDTQYF; CDR3 DNA: TGTGCCACCGAGACTAGCGGGAGCACAGATACGCAGTATTTT
clone size: .; D gene: .; V gene: TRBV18; J gene: TRBJ1-2; CDR3 protein: CASSPQTPGEGANYGYTF; CDR3 DNA: TGTGCCAGCTCACCTCAGACACCGGGAGAGGGAGCTAACTATGGCTACACCTTC
clone size: few; D gene: .; V gene: TRBV3-1; J gene: TRBJ1-3; CDR3 protein: CASSPRAGSGNTIYF; CDR3 DNA: TGTGCCAGCAGCCCGAGAGCGGGCTCTGGAAACACCATATATTTT
clone size: .; D gene: .; V gene: TRBV10-3; J gene: TRBJ2-3; CDR3 protein: CAGGGGTDTQYF; CDR3 DNA: TGTGCAGGGGGGGGCGGCACAGATACGCAGTATTTT
clone size: .; D gene: .; V gene: TRBV12-3/TRBV12-4; J gene: TRBJ1-2; CDR3 protein: CASSFRRYGYTF; CDR3 DNA: TGTGCCAGCAGTTTTCGGCGCTATGGCTACACCTTC
clone size: .; D gene: .; V gene: TRBV28; J gene: TRBJ2-2; CDR3 protein: CASSFLDGDLFF; CDR3 DNA: TGTGCCAGCAGTTTTCTAGACGGGGACCTGTTTTTT
clone size: many; D gene: .; V gene: TRBV20-1; J gene: TRBJ2-3; CDR3 protein: CSARGLSASDTQYF; CDR3 DNA: TGCAGTGCTAGAGGACTCTCCGCTTCAGATACGCAGTATTTT
clone size: many; D gene: TRBD2; V gene: TRBV27; J gene: TRBJ2-7; CDR3 protein: CASSLSSGAYEQYF; CDR3 DNA: TGTGCCAGCAGTTTATCTAGCGGGGCCTACGAGCAGTACTTC
clone size: .; D gene: .; V gene: TRBV12-3/TRBV12-4; J gene: TRBJ1-6; CDR3 protein: CASSFRSAETSQPLHF; CDR3 DNA: TGTGCCAGCAGTTTTAGGTCAGCGGAGACATCGCAACCCCTCCACTTT
clone size: many; D gene: TRBD1; V gene: TRBV19; J gene: TRBJ1-5; CDR3 protein: CASRETGEGNQPQHF; CDR3 DNA: TGTGCCAGTAGGGAGACAGGGGAAGGCAATCAGCCCCAGCATTTT
clone size: .; D gene: .; V gene: TRBV6-2/TRBV6-3; J gene: TRBJ2-6; CDR3 protein: CASSSDLLYSGADVLTF; CDR3 DNA: TGTGCCAGCAGTTCCGACTTGCTGTACTCTGGGGCTGACGTCCTGACTTTC
clone size: many; D gene: TRBD1; V gene: TRBV6-6; J gene: TRBJ2-3; CDR3 protein: CASSYKGTATDTQYF; CDR3 DNA: TGTGCCAGCAGTTACAAGGGGACAGCCACAGATACGCAGTATTTT
clone size: many; D gene: .; V gene: TRBV20-1; J gene: TRBJ2-7; CDR3 protein: CSARETGGGDEQYF; CDR3 DNA: TGCAGTGCTAGAGAAACAGGGGGGGGGGACGAGCAGTACTTC
clone size: .; D gene: .; V gene: TRBV19; J gene: TRBJ1-2; CDR3 protein: CAISTRDNPILRYTF; CDR3 DNA: TGTGCCATTAGTACACGGGACAATCCCATCTTGCGCTACACCTTC